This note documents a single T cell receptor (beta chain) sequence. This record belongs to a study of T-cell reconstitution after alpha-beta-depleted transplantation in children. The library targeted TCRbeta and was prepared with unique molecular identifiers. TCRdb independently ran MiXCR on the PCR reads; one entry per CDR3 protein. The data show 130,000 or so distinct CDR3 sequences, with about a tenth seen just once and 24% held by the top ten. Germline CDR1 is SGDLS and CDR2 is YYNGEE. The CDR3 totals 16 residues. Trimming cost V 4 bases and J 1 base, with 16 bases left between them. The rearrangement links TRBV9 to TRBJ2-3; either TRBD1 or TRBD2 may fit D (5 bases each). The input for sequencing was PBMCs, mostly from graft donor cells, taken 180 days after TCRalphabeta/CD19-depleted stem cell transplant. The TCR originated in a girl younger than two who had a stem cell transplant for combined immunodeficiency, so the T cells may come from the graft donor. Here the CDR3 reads CASSPRQLGGTDTQYF. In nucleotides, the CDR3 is TGTGCCAGCAGCCCCCGACAGCTGGGAGGCACAGATACGCAGTATTTT. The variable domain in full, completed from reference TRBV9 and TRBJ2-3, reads DSGVTQTPKHLITATGQRVTLRCSPRSGDLSVYWYQQSLDQGLQFLIQYYNGEERAKGNILERFSAQQFPDLHSELNLSSLELGDSALYFCASSPRQLGGTDTQYFGPGTRLTVL.